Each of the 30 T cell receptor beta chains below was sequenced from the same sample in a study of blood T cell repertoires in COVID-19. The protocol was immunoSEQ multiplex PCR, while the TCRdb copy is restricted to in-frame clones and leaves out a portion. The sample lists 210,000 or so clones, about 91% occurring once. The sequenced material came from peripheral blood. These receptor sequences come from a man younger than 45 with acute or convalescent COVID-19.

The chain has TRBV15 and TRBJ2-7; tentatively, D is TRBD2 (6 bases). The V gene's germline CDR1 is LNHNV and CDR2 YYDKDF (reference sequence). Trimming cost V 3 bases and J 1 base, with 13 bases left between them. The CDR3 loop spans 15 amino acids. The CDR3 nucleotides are TGTGCCACCAGCAGGGAGCTAGGAGGGTCCTACGAGCAGTACTTC. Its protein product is CATSRELGGSYEQYF.

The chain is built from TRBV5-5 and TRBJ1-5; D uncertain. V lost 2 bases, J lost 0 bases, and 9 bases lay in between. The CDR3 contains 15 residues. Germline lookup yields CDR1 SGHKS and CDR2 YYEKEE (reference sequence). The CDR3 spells CASSFYLDSNQPQHF. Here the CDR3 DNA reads TGTGCCAGCAGCTTTTATTTAGATAGCAATCAGCCCCAGCATTTT. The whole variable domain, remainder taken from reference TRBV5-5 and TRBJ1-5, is DAGVTQSPTHLIKTRGQQVTLRCSPISGHKSVSWYQQVLGQGPQFIFQYYEKEERGRGNFPDRFSARQFPNYSSELNVNALLLGDSALYLCASSFYLDSNQPQHFGDGTRLSIL.

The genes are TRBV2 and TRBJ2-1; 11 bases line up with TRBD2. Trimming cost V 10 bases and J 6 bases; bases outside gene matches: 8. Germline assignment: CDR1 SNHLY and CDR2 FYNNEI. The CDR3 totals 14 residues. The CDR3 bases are TGTGCCACCCTTCTAGCGGGAGGATTCAATGAGCAGTTCTTC. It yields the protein CATLLAGGFNEQFF. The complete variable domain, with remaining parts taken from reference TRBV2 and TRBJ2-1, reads EPEVTQTPSHQVTQMGQEVILRCVPISNHLYFYWYRQILGQKVEFLVSFYNNEISEKSEIFDDQFSVERPDGSNFTLKIRSTKLEDSAMYFCATLLAGGFNEQFFGPGTRLTVL.

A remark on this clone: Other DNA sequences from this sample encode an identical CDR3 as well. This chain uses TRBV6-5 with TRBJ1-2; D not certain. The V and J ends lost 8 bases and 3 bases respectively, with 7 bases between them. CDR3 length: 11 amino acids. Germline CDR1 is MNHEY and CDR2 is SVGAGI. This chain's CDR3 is CASDGDYGYTF. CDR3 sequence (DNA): TGTGCCAGCGACGGGGACTATGGCTACACCTTC.

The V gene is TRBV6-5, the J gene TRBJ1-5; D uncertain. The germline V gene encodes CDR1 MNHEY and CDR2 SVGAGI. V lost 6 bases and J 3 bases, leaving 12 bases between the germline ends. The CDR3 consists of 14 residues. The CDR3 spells CASRPRGFNQPQHF. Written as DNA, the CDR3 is TGTGCCAGCAGACCCAGAGGGTTCAATCAGCCCCAGCATTTT.

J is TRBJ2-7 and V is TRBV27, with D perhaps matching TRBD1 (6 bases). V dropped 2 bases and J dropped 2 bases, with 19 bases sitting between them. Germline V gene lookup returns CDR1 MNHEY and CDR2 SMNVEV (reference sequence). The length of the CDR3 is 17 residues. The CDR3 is CASSLKRGTHTPYEQYF. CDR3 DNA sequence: TGTGCCAGCAGTTTAAAAAGGGGGACCCATACCCCCTACGAGCAGTACTTC.

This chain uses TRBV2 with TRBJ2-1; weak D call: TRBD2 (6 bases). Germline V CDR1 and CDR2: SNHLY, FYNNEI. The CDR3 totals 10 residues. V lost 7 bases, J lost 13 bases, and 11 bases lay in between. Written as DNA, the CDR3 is TGTGCCAGCATCCGGGACTTTCAGTTCTTC. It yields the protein CASIRDFQFF.

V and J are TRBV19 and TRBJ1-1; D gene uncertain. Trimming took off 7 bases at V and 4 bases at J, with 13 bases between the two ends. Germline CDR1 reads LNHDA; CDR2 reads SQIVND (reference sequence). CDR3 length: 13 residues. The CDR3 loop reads CASTSIRGTEAFF. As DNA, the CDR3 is TGTGCCAGTACCTCCATCCGGGGCACTGAAGCTTTCTTT.

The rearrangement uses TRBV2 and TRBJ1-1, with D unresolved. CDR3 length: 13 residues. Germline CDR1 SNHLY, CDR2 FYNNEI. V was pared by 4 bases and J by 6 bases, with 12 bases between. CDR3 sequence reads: CASSVGRRAEAFF. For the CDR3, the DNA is TGTGCCAGCAGTGTCGGGCGGAGGGCTGAAGCTTTCTTT.

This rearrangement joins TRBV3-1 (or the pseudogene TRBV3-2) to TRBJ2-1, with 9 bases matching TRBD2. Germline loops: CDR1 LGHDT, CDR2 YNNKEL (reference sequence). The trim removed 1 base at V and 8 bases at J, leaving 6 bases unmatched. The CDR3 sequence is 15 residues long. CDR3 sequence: CASSQVREGFYEQFF. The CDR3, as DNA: TGTGCCAGCAGCCAAGTGCGGGAGGGGTTTTATGAGCAGTTCTTC.

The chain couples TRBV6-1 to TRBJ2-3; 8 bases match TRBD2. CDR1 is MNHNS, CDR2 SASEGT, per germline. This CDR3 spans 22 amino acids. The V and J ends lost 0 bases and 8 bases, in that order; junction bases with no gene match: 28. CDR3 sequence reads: CASSEADSRQDDAGGPPGTQYF. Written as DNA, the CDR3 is TGTGCCAGCAGTGAAGCGGATTCCCGTCAGGACGACGCGGGGGGCCCGCCTGGTACGCAGTATTTT.

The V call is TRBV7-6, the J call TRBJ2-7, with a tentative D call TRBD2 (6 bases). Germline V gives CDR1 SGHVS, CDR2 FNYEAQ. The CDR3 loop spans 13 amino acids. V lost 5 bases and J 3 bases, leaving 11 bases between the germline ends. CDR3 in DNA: TGTGCCAGCAGCCCCGGGGGAGACTACGAGCAGTACTTC. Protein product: CASSPGGDYEQYF.

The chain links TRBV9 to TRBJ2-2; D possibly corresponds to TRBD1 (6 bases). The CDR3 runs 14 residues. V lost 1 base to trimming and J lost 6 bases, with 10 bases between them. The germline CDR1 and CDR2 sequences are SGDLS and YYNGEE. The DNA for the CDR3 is TGTGCCAGCAGCGTAAACAGGGACCCCGGGGAGCTGTTTTTT. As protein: CASSVNRDPGELFF. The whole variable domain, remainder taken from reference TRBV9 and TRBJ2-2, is DSGVTQTPKHLITATGQRVTLRCSPRSGDLSVYWYQQSLDQGLQFLIQYYNGEERAKGNILERFSAQQFPDLHSELNLSSLELGDSALYFCASSVNRDPGELFFGEGSRLTVL.

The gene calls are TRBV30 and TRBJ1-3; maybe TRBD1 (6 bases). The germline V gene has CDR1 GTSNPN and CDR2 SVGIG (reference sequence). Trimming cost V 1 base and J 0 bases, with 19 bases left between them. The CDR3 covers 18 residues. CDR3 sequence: CAWSGLNTGPRSGNTIYF. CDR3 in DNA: TGTGCCTGGAGTGGACTAAATACAGGGCCACGCTCTGGAAACACCATATATTTT.

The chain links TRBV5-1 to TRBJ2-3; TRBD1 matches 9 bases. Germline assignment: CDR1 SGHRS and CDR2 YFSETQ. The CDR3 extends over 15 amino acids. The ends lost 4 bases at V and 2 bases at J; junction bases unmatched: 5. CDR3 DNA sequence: TGCGCCAGCAGCATAGGACAGGGGTACACAGATACGCAGTATTTT. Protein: CASSIGQGYTDTQYF. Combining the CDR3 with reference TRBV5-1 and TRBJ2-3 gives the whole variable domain KAGVTQTPRYLIKTRGQQVTLSCSPISGHRSVSWYQQTPGQGLQFLFEYFSETQRNKGNFPGRFSGRQFSNSRSEMNVSTLELGDSALYLCASSIGQGYTDTQYFGPGTRLTVL.

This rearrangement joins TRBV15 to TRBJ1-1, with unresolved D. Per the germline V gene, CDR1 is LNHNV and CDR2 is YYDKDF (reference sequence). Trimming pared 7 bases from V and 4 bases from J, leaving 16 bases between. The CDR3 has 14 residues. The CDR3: CATTTPGGSTEAFF. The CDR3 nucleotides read TGTGCCACCACCACCCCGGGAGGGTCCACTGAAGCTTTCTTT. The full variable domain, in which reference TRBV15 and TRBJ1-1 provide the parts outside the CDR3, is DAMVIQNPRYQVTQFGKPVTLSCSQTLNHNVMYWYQQKSSQAPKLLFHYYDKDFNNEADTPDNFQSRRPNTSFCFLDIRSPGLGDTAMYLCATTTPGGSTEAFFGQGTRLTVV.

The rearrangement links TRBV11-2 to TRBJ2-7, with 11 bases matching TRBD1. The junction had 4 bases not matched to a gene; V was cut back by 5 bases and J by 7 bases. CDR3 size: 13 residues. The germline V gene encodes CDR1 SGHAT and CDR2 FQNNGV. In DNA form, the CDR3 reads TGTGCCAGCAGCCGTGGGACAGGGGGTGAGCAGTACTTC. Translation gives CASSRGTGGEQYF.

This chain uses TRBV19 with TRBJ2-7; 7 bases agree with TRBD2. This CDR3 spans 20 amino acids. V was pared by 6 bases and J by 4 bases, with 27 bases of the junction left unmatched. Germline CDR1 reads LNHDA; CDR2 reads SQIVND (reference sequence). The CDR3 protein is CASSLRGEGFRVGSIYEQYF. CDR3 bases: TGTGCCAGTAGCCTCAGAGGGGAGGGCTTCCGGGTAGGTTCGATATACGAGCAGTACTTC.

The CDR3 loop is CASSPGHESGEQYF. CDR3 coding DNA: TGTGCCAGCAGCCCGGGACACGAATCCGGCGAGCAGTACTTC. The chain employs TRBV28 and TRBJ2-7; D is possibly TRBD1 (6 bases). The germline CDR1 and CDR2 sequences are MDHEN and SYDVKM. This CDR3 region has 14 residues. Trimming pared 6 bases from V and 6 bases from J, leaving 18 bases between.

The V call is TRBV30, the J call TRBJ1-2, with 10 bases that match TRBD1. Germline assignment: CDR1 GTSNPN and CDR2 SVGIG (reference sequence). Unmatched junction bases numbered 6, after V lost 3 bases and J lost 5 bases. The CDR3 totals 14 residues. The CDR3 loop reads CAWRETGGGYGYTF. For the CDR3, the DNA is TGTGCCTGGAGGGAGACAGGGGGCGGTTATGGCTACACCTTC.

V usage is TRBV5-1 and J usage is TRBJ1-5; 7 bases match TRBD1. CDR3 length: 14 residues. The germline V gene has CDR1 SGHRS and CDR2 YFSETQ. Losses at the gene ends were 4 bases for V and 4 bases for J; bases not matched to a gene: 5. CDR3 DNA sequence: TGCGCCAGCAGCACGGGACAGCTTAATCAGCCCCAGCATTTT. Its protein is CASSTGQLNQPQHF.

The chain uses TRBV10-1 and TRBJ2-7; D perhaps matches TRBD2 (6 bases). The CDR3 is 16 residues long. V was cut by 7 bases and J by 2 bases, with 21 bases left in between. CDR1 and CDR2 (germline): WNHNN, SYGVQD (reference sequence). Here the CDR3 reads CASILKRTTNPYEQYF. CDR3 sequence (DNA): TGCGCCAGCATTCTGAAGAGGACTACCAATCCCTACGAGCAGTACTTC.

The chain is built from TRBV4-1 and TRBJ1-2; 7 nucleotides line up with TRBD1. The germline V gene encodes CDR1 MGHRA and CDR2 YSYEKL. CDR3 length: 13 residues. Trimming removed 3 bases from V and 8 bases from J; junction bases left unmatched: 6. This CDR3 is CASSHDRVWGYTF. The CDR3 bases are TGCGCCAGCAGCCACGACAGGGTGTGGGGCTACACCTTC.

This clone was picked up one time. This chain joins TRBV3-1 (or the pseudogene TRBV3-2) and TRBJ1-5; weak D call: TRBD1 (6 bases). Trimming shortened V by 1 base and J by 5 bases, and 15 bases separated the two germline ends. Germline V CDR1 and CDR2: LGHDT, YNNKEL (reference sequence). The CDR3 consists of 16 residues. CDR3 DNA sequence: TGTGCCAGCAGCCAAGTCTCTCGGCCAGGGGATCAGCCCCAGCATTTT. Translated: CASSQVSRPGDQPQHF.

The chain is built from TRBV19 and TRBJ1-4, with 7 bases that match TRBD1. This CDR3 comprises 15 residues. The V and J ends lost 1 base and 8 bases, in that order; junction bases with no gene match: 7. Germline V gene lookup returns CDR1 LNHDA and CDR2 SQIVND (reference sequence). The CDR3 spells CASSIAPTGAEKLFF. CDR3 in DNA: TGTGCCAGTAGTATAGCCCCTACAGGGGCCGAAAAACTGTTTTTT.

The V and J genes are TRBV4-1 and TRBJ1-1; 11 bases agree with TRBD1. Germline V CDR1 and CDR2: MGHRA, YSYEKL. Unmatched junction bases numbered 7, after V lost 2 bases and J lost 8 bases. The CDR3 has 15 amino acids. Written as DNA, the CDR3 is TGCGCCAGCAGCCAACGGACAGGGGGCAGTCGGGAAGCTTTCTTT. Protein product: CASSQRTGGSREAFF.

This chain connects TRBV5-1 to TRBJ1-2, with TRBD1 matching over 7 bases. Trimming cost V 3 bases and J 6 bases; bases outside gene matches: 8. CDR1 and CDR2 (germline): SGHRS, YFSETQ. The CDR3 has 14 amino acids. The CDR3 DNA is TGCGCCAGCAGCTGGGGACAGCAGGCTGATGGCTACACCTTC. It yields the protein CASSWGQQADGYTF.

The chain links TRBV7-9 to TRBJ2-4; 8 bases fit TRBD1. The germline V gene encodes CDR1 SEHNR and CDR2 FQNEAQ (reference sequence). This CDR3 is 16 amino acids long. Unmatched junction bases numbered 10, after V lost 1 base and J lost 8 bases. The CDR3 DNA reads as TGTGCCAGCAGCTTAGAGATTGGGACAGGTTTGGACATTCAGTACTTC. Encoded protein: CASSLEIGTGLDIQYF.

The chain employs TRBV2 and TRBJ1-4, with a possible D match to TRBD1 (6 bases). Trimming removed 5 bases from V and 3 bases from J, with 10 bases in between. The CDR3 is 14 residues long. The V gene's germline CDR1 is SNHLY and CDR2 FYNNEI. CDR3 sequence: CASSPDRPNEKLFF. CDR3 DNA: TGTGCCAGCAGTCCGGACAGACCTAATGAAAAACTGTTTTTT.

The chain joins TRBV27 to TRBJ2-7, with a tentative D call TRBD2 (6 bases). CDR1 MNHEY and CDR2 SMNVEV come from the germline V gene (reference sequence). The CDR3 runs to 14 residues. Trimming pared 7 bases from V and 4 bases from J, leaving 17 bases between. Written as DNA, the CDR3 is TGTGCCAGCAAACCCGGGACTGGGTTATACGAGCAGTACTTC. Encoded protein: CASKPGTGLYEQYF.